This T cell receptor beta chain stems from a study of blood T cells in healthy people across ages. The length of the CDR3 is 13 residues. The germline V gene encodes CDR1 MNHNS and CDR2 SASEGT. The V and J ends lost 11 bases and 5 bases, in that order; junction bases with no gene match: 6. General study points: In long-lived donors, naive CD4+ cell counts and diversity exceeded those of aged donors. Unsorted PBMC input precluded a conclusive naive versus antigen-experienced comparison.

Next came a second PCR, run for about 6 to 12 cycles, which used a sample-barcoded 5' primer along with a J-beta primer mix. A template-switch adaptor that had 12 random nucleotides put a tag on each cDNA molecule. TCRdb reanalysed the 5' RACE reads using MiXCR and keeps one entry per CDR3 protein. The sample carries approximately 670,000 distinct CDR3 sequences, roughly two fifths recorded once. This clonotype was seen many times. Its cognate antigen is unknown. The sequencing input was blood. This rearrangement joins TRBV6-1 to TRBJ2-1, with 10 bases matching TRBD2. The receptor comes from a man older than 75 in good health. CDR3 sequence: CAHGTSANNEQFF. The DNA for the CDR3 is TGTGCCCACGGGACTAGCGCTAACAATGAGCAGTTCTTC.